The rows below give T cell receptor beta chains drawn from one sample of a study of blood T cell repertoires in COVID-19. Clones were sequenced by immunoSEQ multiplex PCR, and TCRdb holds only the in-frame ones, with some missing. This sample carries some 120,000 clones, approximately 85% of them seen once, and the ten largest clones take 2.5% to 3.5%. The sequencing sample was made of peripheral blood. All receptors derive from a woman of 80 years or more with COVID-19, enrolled during active disease. Each CDR3 is given with its conserved first and last residue. The order of the fields is clone size, J gene, V gene, D gene, CDR3 protein, CDR3 DNA. D genes are given only for firm matches. Clone size appears in some rows only: once, few, many, or a class for an expanded clone.

.	TRBJ2-7	TRBV30	.	CAWSDPLRDSYEQYF	TGTGCCTGGAGTGATCCTTTGCGGGACTCCTACGAGCAGTACTTC
few	TRBJ2-1	TRBV28	.	CASSLLTPGEQFF	TGTGCCAGCAGTTTACTGACCCCGGGTGAGCAGTTCTTC
.	TRBJ1-1	TRBV25-1	.	CASSDRRVSGTEAFF	TGTGCCAGCAGTGACCGTAGGGTGTCGGGGACTGAAGCTTTCTTT
.	TRBJ2-7	TRBV24-1	.	CATSDSGQYEQYF	TGTGCCACCAGTGACTCTGGACAGTACGAGCAGTACTTC
.	TRBJ2-3	TRBV10-3	.	CAISELDTDTQYF	TGTGCCATCAGTGAGTTAGACACAGATACGCAGTATTTT
.	TRBJ1-5	TRBV6-5	.	CASSSGTRTDQPQHF	TGTGCCAGCAGTTCCGGGACACGGACGGATCAGCCCCAGCATTTT
.	TRBJ2-5	TRBV19	.	CASRDRQETQYF	TGTGCCAGTAGGGACAGACAAGAGACCCAGTACTTC
.	TRBJ1-2	TRBV20-1	.	CSASRSRNNYGYTF	TGCAGTGCAAGTCGATCCAGGAATAACTATGGCTACACCTTC
few	TRBJ1-2	TRBV5-4	TRBD1	CASSLVAGTGMFGYTF	TGTGCCAGCAGCTTAGTGGCCGGGACAGGGATGTTCGGCTACACCTTC
.	TRBJ1-1	TRBV5-1	TRBD1	CASSVGQTTEAFF	TGCGCCAGCAGCGTGGGACAGACCACTGAAGCTTTCTTT
.	TRBJ1-5	TRBV18	.	CASSPQAGIGSNQPQHF	TGTGCCAGCTCACCCCAGGCAGGGATCGGGTCCAATCAGCCCCAGCATTTT
.	TRBJ1-5	TRBV7-8	TRBD1	CASSTGTGGNQPQHF	TGTGCCAGCAGCACCGGGACAGGAGGAAATCAGCCCCAGCATTTT
.	TRBJ1-6	TRBV5-1	.	CASRKDSYNSPLHF	TGCGCCAGCAGGAAGGACAGTTATAATTCACCCCTCCACTTT
once	TRBJ2-1	TRBV11-2	.	CASSLDGRADNEQFF	TGTGCCAGCAGCTTAGATGGGCGGGCAGACAATGAGCAGTTCTTC
.	TRBJ2-2	TRBV7-9	.	CASSYRAVGELFF	TGTGCCAGCAGCTACAGAGCGGTCGGGGAGCTGTTTTTT
.	TRBJ2-5	TRBV5-5	.	CASSFDWGTPTQYF	TGTGCCAGCAGCTTCGACTGGGGCACCCCGACCCAGTACTTC
.	TRBJ1-2	TRBV4-1	TRBD1	CASSQEISGTGFNYGYTF	TGCGCCAGCAGCCAAGAGATTTCCGGGACAGGATTTAACTATGGCTACACCTTC
few	TRBJ2-5	TRBV5-1	TRBD1	CASSLIGGPQETQYF	TGCGCCAGCAGCTTGATAGGGGGCCCCCAAGAGACCCAGTACTTC
.	TRBJ2-3	TRBV5-6	TRBD1	CASIRQGVSTDTQYF	TGTGCCAGCATCAGACAGGGGGTTAGCACAGATACGCAGTATTTT
.	TRBJ2-7	TRBV23-1	TRBD1	CASSQSGDRGYEQYF	TGCGCCAGCAGTCAATCGGGGGACAGGGGTTACGAGCAGTACTTC
.	TRBJ2-7	TRBV29-1	.	CSVTSSSYEQYF	TGCAGCGTTACCTCGAGCTCCTACGAGCAGTACTTC
.	TRBJ1-2	TRBV25-1	.	CASSAYSFGGYTF	TGTGCCAGCAGTGCCTATAGCTTTGGTGGCTACACCTTC
.	TRBJ2-3	TRBV5-1	TRBD1	CASSQGQLLDTQYF	TGCGCCAGCAGCCAGGGACAGCTTTTGGATACGCAGTATTTT
.	TRBJ1-2	TRBV20-1	.	CSASLNGYTF	TGCAGTGCTAGTCTTAATGGCTACACCTTC
.	TRBJ2-3	TRBV5-6	TRBD1	CASSHGTGKFDTQYF	TGTGCCAGCAGCCACGGGACAGGGAAGTTTGATACGCAGTATTTT
.	TRBJ2-6	TRBV5-1	TRBD1	CASSAQGVGANVLTF	TGCGCCAGCAGCGCCCAGGGGGTTGGGGCCAACGTCCTGACTTTC
.	TRBJ1-4	TRBV5-6	TRBD1	CASSLAGQGYSDNEKLFF	TGTGCCAGCAGCTTGGCTGGACAGGGGTATTCGGATAATGAAAAACTGTTTTTT
.	TRBJ1-2	TRBV11-2	TRBD1	CASSLFVTGDGYTF	TGTGCCAGCAGCTTATTCGTGACAGGGGATGGCTACACCTTC
.	TRBJ2-1	TRBV12-5	.	CASGLGLGNEQFF	TGTGCTAGTGGTTTGGGACTAGGTAATGAGCAGTTCTTC
once	TRBJ2-4	TRBV7-9	.	CASSTQRFAQVAAKNIQYF	TGTGCCAGCAGCACCCAAAGATTCGCTCAGGTTGCGGCCAAAAACATTCAGTACTTC
.	TRBJ2-7	TRBV9	.	CASSVAPQSSYEQYF	TGTGCCAGCAGCGTAGCGCCACAGAGCTCCTACGAGCAGTACTTC
.	TRBJ1-2	TRBV27	TRBD1	CASRPQQGARGYTF	TGTGCCAGCAGACCCCAACAGGGGGCGCGTGGCTACACCTTC
.	TRBJ2-1	TRBV7-2	.	CASSFNIPWTALRDNEQFF	TGTGCCAGCAGCTTCAATATACCCTGGACAGCTCTGAGGGACAATGAGCAGTTCTTC
.	TRBJ2-3	TRBV29-1	.	CSVEGGHWGSTDTQYF	TGCAGCGTTGAGGGCGGGCACTGGGGATCCACAGATACGCAGTATTTT
.	TRBJ2-7	TRBV19	TRBD1	CASSIGGTGGYEQYF	TGTGCCAGTAGTATTGGGGGGACAGGAGGCTACGAGCAGTACTTC
.	TRBJ1-2	TRBV6-4	TRBD1	CASSDSGLPGGSNYGYTF	TGTGCCAGCAGTGACTCCGGGCTGCCAGGGGGTAGTAACTATGGCTACACCTTC
.	TRBJ1-1	TRBV4-2	.	CASSQGEGGTEAFF	TGTGCCAGCAGCCAAGGAGAGGGAGGCACTGAAGCTTTCTTT
.	TRBJ1-2	TRBV2	.	CASSTQGSNYGYTF	TGTGCCAGCAGTACACAGGGCTCTAACTATGGCTACACCTTC
.	TRBJ2-7	TRBV15	.	CATSRTVSYEQYF	TGTGCCACCAGCAGAACAGTATCCTACGAGCAGTACTTC
.	TRBJ1-1	TRBV27	.	CASSHGENTEAFF	TGTGCCAGCAGTCACGGGGAGAACACTGAAGCTTTCTTT
.	TRBJ2-2	TRBV7-3	TRBD2	CASSLFGGRASGELFF	TGTGCCAGCAGCTTATTCGGCGGGAGGGCCTCCGGGGAGCTGTTTTTT
.	TRBJ2-2	TRBV19	TRBD2	CASTGTSATGELFF	TGTGCCAGCACCGGGACTAGCGCGACCGGGGAGCTGTTTTTT